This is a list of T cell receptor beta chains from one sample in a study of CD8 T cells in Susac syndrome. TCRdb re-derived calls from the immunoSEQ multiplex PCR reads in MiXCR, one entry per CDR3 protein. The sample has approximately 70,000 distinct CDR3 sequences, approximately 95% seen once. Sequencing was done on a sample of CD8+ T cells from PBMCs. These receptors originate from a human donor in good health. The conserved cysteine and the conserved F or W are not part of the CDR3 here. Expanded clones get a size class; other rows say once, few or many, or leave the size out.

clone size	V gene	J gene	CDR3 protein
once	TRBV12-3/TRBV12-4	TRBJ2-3	ASSTRGDWTDTQY
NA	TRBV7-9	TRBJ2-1	ASSLGERRDNEQF
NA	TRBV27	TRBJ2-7	ASKADRSSHYEQY
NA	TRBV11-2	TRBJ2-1	ASSAFSGGARDNEQF
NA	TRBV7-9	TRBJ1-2	ASSLIRNSPNYGYT
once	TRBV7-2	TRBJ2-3	ASLFQRGKTDTQY
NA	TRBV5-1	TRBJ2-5	ASSLSERLAGPFLGETQY
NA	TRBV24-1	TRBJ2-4	ATSDNRELGNIQY
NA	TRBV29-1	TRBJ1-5	SGGGTGAIQPQH
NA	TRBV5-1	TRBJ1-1	ASSFLGSTEAF
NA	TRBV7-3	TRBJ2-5	ASSLGTSGQETQY
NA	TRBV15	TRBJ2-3	ATSITSGGIADTQY
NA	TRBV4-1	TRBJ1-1	ASSQEHRGLSSEAF
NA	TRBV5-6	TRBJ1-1	ASSRIQENTEAF
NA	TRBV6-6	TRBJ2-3	ASSYLASGTDTQY
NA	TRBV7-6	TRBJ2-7	ASSSGQHYEQY
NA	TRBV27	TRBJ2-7	ASSSVSKASYEQY
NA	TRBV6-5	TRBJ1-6	ASSAGTGLNSPLH